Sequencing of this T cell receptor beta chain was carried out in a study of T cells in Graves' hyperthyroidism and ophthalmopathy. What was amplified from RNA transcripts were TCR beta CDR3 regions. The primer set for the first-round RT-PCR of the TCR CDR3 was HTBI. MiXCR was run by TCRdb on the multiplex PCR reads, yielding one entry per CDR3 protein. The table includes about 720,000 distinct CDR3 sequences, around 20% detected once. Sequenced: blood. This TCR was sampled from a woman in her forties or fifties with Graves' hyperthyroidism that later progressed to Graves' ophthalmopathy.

CDR3 residues: CASSPQDPNEQFF. The CDR3 DNA reads TGTGCCAGCTCACCCCAGGATCCCAATGAGCAGTTCTTC. This rearrangement joins TRBV18 to TRBJ2-1; D unclear. The CDR3 has 13 amino acids. Germline V gives CDR1 KGHSH, CDR2 LQKENI. The V end was cut by 3 bases, the J end by 6 bases, with 9 bases between.